Sequencing of this T cell receptor beta chain was carried out in a study of blood T cell repertoires in COVID-19. This CDR3 is built from 15 residues. Germline V gives CDR1 SGHKS, CDR2 YYEKEE (reference sequence). V shed 4 bases, J shed 2 bases, and the junction held 3 bases outside the gene matches. Only in-frame clones appear in the TCRdb table, and some are missing; sequencing was by immunoSEQ multiplex PCR. This sample has over 150,000 clones, with 80% to 90% found just once. Source material: peripheral blood. The chain uses TRBV5-5 and TRBJ1-5; the match to TRBD1 covers 10 bases. The source of this sequence is a man between 45 and 60 years old with active or convalescent COVID-19. The DNA for the CDR3 is TGTGCCAGCAGCGGACAGGGGGGGGGCAATCAGCCCCAGCATTTT. This translates into CASSGQGGGNQPQHF.